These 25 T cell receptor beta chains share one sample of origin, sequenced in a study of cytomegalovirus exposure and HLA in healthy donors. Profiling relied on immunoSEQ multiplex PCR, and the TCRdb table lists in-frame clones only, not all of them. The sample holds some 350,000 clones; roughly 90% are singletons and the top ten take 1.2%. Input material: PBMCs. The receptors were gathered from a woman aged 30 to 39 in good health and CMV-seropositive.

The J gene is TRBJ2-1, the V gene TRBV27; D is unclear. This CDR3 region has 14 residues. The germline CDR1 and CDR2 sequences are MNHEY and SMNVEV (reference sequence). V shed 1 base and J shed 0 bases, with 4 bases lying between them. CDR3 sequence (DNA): TGTGCCAGCAGTTTATTTAACTCCTACAATGAGCAGTTCTTC. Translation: CASSLFNSYNEQFF.

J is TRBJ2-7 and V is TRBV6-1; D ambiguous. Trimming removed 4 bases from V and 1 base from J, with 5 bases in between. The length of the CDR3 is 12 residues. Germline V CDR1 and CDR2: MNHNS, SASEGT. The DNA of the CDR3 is TGTGCCAGCAGTGTGACTTCCTACGAGCAGTACTTC. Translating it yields CASSVTSYEQYF.

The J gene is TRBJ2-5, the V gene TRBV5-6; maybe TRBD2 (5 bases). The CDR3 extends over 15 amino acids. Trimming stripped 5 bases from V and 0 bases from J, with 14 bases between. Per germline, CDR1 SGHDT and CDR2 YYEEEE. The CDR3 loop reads CASSPSRGYQETQYF. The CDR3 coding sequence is TGTGCCAGCAGTCCATCCCGGGGTTACCAAGAGACCCAGTACTTC. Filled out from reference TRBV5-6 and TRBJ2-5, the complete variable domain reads DAGVTQSPTHLIKTRGQQVTLRCSPKSGHDTVSWYQQALGQGPQFIFQYYEEEERQRGNFPDRFSGHQFPNYSSELNVNALLLGDSALYLCASSPSRGYQETQYFGPGTRLLVL.

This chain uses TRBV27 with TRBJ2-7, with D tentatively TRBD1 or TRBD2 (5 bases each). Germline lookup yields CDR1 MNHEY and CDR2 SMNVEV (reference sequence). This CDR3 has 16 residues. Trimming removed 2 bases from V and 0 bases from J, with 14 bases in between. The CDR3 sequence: CASSLTSGTVSYEQYF. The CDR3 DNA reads TGTGCCAGCAGTTTAACATCCGGGACGGTCTCCTACGAGCAGTACTTC.

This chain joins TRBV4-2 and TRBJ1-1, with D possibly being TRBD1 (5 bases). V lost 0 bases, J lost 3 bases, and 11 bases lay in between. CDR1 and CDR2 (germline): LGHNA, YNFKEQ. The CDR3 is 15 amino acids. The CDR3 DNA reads TGTGCCAGCAGCCAAGATTATCGGGGGGACACTGAAGCTTTCTTT. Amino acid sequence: CASSQDYRGDTEAFF.

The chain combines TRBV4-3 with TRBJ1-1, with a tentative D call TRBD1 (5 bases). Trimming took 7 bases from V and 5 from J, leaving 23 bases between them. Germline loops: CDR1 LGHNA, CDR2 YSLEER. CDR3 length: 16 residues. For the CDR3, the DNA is TGCGCCAGCACACCAGTGGGTAGGGGTTTGGGGACTGAAGCTTTCTTT. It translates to CASTPVGRGLGTEAFF.

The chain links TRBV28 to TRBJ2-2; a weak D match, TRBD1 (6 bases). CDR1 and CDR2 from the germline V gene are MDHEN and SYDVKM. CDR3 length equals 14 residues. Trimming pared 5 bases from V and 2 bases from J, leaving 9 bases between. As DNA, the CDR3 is TGTGCCAGCAGTGGGACACCTAACACCGGGGAGCTGTTTTTT. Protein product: CASSGTPNTGELFF.

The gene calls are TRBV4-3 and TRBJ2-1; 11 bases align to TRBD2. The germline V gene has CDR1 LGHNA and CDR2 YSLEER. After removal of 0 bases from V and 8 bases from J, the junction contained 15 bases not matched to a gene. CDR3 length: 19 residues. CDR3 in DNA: TGCGCCAGCAGCCAAGACCTCTCGCTAGCGGGAGGTACCATCGATGAGCAGTTCTTC. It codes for CASSQDLSLAGGTIDEQFF.

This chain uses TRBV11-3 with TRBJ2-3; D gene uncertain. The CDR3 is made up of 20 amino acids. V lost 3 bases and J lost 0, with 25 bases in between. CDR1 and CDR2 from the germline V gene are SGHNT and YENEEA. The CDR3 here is CASSFITFPSGGPSTDTQYF. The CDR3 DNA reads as TGTGCCAGCAGCTTCATCACCTTCCCGTCGGGTGGGCCAAGCACAGATACGCAGTATTTT.

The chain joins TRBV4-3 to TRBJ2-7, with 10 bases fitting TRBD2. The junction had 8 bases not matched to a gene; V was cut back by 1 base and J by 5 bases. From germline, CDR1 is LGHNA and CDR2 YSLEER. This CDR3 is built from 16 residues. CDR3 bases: TGCGCCAGCAGCCAAGCCTCGGGACTAGCGTCCGACGAGCAGTACTTC. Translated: CASSQASGLASDEQYF.

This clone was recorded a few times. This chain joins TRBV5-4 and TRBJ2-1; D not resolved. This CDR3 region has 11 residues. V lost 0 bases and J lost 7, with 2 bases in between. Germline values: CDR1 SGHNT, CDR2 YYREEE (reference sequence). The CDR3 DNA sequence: TGTGCCAGCAGCTTGGAGAATGAGCAGTTCTTC. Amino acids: CASSLENEQFF.

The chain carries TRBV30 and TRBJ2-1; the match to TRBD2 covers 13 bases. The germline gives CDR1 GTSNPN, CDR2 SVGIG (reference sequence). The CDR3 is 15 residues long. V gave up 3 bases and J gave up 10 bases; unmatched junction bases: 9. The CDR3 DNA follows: TGTGCCTGGAGGGACCTGGGACTAGCGGGGCTGGAGCAGTTCTTC. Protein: CAWRDLGLAGLEQFF.

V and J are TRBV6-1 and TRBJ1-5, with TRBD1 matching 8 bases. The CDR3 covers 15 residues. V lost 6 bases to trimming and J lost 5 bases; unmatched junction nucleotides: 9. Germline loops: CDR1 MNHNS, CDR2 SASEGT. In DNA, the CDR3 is TGTGCCAGCAGGGATACAGGGGGGGCCCATCAGCCCCAGCATTTT. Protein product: CASRDTGGAHQPQHF.

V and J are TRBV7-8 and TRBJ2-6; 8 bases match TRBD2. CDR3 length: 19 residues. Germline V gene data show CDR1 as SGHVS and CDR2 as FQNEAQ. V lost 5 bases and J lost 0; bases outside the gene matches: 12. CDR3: CASSPSQRGYSSGANVLTF. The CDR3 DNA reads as TGTGCCAGCAGCCCCAGCCAGCGGGGGTACAGCTCTGGGGCCAACGTCCTGACTTTC.

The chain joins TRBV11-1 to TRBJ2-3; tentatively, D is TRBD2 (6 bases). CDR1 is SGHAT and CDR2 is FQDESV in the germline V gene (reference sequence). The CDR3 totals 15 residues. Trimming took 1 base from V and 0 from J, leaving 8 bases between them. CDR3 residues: CASSLGGTSTDTQYF. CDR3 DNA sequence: TGTGCCAGCAGCTTAGGTGGGACTAGCACAGATACGCAGTATTTT.

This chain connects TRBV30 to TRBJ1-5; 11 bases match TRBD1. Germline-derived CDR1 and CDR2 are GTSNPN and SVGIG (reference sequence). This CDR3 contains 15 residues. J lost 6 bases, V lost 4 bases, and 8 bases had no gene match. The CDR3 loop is CAWTPAGTGGQPQHF. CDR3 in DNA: TGTGCCTGGACCCCGGCCGGGACAGGGGGTCAGCCCCAGCATTTT.

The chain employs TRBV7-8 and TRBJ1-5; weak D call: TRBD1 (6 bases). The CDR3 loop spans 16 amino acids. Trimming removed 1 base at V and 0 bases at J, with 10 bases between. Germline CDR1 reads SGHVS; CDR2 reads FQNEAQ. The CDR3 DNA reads TGTGCCAGCAGCTTAGTGGGGGCAAATAGCAATCAGCCCCAGCATTTT. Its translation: CASSLVGANSNQPQHF.

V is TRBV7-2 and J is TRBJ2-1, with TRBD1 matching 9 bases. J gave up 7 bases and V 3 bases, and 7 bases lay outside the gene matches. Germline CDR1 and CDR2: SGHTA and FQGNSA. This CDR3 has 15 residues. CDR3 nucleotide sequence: TGTGCCAGCAGCTTGGAAAGGACAGGGGTTAATGAGCAGTTCTTC. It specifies CASSLERTGVNEQFF. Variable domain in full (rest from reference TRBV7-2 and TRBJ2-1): GAGVSQSPSNKVTEKGKDVELRCDPISGHTALYWYRQSLGQGLEFLIYFQGNSAPDKSGLPSDRFSAERTGGSVSTLTIQRTQQEDSAVYLCASSLERTGVNEQFFGPGTRLTVL.

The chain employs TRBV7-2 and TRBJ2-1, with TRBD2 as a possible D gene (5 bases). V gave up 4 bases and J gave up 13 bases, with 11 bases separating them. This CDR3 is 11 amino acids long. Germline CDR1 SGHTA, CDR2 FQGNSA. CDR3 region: CASSSREEQFF. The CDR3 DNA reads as TGTGCCAGCAGCTCTCGGGAAGAACAGTTCTTC.

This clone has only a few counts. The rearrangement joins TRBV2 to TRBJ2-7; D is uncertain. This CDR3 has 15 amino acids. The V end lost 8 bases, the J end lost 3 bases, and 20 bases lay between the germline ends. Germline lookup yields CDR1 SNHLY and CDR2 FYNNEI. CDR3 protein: CASCPGLPGNYEQYF. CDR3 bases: TGTGCCAGCTGCCCGGGCCTCCCAGGAAACTACGAGCAGTACTTC.

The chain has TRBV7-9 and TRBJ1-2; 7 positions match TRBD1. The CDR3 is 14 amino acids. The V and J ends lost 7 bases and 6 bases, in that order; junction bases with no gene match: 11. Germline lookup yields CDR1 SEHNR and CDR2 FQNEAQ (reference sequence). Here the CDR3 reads CASTGGPDRDGYTF. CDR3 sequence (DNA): TGTGCCAGCACGGGGGGGCCCGACAGGGATGGCTACACCTTC.

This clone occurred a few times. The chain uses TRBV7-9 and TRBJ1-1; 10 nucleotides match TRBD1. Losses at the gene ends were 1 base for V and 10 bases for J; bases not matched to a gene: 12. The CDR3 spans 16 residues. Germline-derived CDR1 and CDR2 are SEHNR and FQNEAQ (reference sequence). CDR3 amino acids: CASSLGGTGERLGAFF. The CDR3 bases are TGTGCCAGCAGCTTAGGAGGGACAGGGGAACGGTTGGGAGCTTTCTTT. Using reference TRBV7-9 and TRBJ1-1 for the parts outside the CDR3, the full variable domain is DTGVSQNPRHKITKRGQNVTFRCDPISEHNRLYWYRQTLGQGPEFLTYFQNEAQLEKSRLLSDRFSAERPKGSFSTLEIQRTEQGDSAMYLCASSLGGTGERLGAFFGQGTRLTVV.

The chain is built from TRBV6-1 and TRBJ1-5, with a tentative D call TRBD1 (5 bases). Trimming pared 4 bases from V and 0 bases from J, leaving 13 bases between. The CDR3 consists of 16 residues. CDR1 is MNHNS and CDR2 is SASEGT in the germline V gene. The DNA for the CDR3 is TGTGCCAGCAGTGCCGGGACCCGGGGTAGCAATCAGCCCCAGCATTTT. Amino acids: CASSAGTRGSNQPQHF.

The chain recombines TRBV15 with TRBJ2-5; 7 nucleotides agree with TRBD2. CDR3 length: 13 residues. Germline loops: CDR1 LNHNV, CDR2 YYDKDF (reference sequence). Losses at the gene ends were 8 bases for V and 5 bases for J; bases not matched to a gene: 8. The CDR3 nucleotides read TGTGCCACCGGGCGGGAGCGCCAGGAGACCCAGTACTTC. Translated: CATGRERQETQYF.

CDR3: CASTPGTGDEAFF. The CDR3 coding sequence is TGTGCCAGCACGCCGGGGACAGGGGATGAAGCTTTCTTT. This chain joins TRBV9 and TRBJ1-1; 10 bases line up with TRBD1. This CDR3 contains 13 residues. V lost 6 bases, J lost 7 bases, and 6 bases stayed unmatched. Germline CDR1 SGDLS, CDR2 YYNGEE. The full variable domain, in which reference TRBV9 and TRBJ1-1 provide the parts outside the CDR3, is DSGVTQTPKHLITATGQRVTLRCSPRSGDLSVYWYQQSLDQGLQFLIQYYNGEERAKGNILERFSAQQFPDLHSELNLSSLELGDSALYFCASTPGTGDEAFFGQGTRLTVV.